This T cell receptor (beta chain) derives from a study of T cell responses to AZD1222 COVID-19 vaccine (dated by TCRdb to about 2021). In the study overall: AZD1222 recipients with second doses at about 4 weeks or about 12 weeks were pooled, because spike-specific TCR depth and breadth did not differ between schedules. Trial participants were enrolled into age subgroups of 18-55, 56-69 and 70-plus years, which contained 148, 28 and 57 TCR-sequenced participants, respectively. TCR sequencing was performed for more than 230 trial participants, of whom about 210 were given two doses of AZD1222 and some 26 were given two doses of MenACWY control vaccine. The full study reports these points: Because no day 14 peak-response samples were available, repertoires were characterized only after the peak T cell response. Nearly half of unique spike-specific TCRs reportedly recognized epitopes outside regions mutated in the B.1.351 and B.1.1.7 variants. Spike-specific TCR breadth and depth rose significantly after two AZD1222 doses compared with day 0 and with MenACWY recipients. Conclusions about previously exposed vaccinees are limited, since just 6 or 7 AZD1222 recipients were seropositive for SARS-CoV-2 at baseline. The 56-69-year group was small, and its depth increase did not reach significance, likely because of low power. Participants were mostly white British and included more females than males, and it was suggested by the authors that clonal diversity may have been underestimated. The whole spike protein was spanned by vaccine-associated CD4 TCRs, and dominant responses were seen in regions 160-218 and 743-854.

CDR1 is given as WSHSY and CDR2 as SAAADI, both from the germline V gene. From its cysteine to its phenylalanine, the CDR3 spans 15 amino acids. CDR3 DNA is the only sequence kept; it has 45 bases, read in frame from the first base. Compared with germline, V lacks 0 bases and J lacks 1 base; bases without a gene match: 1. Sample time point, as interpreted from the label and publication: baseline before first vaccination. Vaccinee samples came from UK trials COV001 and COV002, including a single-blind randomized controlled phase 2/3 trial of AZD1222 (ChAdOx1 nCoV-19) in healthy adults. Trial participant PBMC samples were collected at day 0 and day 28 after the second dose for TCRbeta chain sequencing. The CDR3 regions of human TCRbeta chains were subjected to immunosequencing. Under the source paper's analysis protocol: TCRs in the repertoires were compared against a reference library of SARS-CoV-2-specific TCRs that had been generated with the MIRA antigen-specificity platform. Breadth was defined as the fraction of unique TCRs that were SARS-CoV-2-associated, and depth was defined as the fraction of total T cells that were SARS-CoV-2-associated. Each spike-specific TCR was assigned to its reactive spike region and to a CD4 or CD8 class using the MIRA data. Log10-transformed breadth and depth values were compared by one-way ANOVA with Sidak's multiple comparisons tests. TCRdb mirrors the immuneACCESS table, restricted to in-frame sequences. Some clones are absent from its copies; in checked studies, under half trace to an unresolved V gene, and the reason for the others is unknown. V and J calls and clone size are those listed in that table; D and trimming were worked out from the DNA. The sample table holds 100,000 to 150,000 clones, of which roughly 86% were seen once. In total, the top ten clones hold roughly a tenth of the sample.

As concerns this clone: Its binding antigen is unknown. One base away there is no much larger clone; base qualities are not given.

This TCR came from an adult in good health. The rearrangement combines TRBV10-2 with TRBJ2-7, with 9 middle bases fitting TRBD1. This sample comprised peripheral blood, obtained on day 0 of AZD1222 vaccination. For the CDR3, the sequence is CASSESGTGSYEQYF. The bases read TGCGCCAGCAGTGAGTCGGGGACAGGGTCCTACGAGCAGTACTTC.